The table lists the clone carrying this T cell receptor (beta chain) with a few counts. Its antigen is as yet unknown. The sample is drawn from a study of identical twins. Regarding the study as a whole: There was an excess of low generation probability in the out-of-frame alpha sequences that twins shared. Less excess twin sharing appeared in beta out-of-frame sequences. Donors were not followed over many years; analysis was cross-sectional.

MiXCR, run by TCRdb on the 5' RACE reads, gives a single entry per CDR3 protein. The sample consists of 280,000 or so distinct CDR3 sequences, under 9% of them appearing once. V lost 0 bases and J 5 bases, leaving 16 bases between the germline ends. The germline gives CDR1 LGHDT, CDR2 YNNKEL (reference sequence). The CDR3 runs 16 residues. This sample also belongs to another study, concerning yellow fever vaccine responses in identical twins. Turning to that study: Twins' T cell vaccine responses reportedly looked partly convergent, partly personalized.

The specimen was memory (CD45RO+) T cells sorted from blood. The V call is TRBV3-1, the J call TRBJ2-5; TRBD2 is a possible D gene (5 bases). The TCR comes from a woman aged 18-35 years in good health. CDR3 nucleotides: TGTGCCAGCAGCCAAGATGGCGGAGTACGAGGGGAGACCCAGTACTTC. Translated, it gives CASSQDGGVRGETQYF.